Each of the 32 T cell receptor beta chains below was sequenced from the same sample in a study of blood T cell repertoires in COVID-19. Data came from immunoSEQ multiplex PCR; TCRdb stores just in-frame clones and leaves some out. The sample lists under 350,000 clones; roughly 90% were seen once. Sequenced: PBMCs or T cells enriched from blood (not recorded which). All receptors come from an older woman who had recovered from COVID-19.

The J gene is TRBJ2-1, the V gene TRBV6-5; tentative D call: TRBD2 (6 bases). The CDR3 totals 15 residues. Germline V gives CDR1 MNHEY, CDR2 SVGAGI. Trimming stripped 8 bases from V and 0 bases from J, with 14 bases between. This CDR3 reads CASRSSVSSYNEQFF. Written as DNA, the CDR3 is TGTGCCAGCCGATCTAGCGTGAGCTCCTACAATGAGCAGTTCTTC.

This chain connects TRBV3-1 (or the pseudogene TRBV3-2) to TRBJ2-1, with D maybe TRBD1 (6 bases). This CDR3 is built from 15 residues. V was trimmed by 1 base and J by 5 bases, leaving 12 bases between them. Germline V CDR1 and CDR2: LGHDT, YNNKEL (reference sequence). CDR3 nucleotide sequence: TGTGCCAGCAGCCAAGGGGGGCTCGGGCACAATGAGCAGTTCTTC. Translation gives CASSQGGLGHNEQFF.

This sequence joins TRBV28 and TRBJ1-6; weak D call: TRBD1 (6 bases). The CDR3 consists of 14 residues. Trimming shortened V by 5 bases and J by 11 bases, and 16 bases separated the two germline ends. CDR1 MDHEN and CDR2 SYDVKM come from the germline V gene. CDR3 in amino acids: CASSPAQGNPPLHF. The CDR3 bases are TGTGCCAGCAGTCCCGCCCAGGGGAATCCACCCCTCCACTTT.

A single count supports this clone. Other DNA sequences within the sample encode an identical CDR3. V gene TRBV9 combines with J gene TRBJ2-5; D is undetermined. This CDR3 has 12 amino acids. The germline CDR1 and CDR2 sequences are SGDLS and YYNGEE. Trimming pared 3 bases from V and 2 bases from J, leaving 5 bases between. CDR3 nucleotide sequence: TGTGCCAGCAGCGCGACTCAAGAGACCCAGTACTTC. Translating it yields CASSATQETQYF. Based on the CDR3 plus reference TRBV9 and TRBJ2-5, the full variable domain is DSGVTQTPKHLITATGQRVTLRCSPRSGDLSVYWYQQSLDQGLQFLIQYYNGEERAKGNILERFSAQQFPDLHSELNLSSLELGDSALYFCASSATQETQYFGPGTRLLVL.

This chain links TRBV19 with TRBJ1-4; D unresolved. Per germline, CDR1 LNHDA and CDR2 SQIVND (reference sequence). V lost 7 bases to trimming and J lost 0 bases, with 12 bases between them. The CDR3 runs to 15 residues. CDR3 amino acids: CASTAYITTNEKLFF. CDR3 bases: TGTGCCAGTACCGCATACATTACAACTAATGAAAAACTGTTTTTT.

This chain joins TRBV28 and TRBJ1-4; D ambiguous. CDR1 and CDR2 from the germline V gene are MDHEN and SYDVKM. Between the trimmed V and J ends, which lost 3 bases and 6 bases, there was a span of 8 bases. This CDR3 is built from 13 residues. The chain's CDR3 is CASSLRLYEKLFF. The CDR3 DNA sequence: TGTGCCAGCAGTTTGAGGCTCTATGAAAAACTGTTTTTT. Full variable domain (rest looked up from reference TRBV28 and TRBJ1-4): DVKVTQSSRYLVKRTGEKVFLECVQDMDHENMFWYRQDPGLGLRLIYFSYDVKMKEKGDIPEGYSVSREKKERFSLILESASTNQTSMYLCASSLRLYEKLFFGSGTQLSVL.

CDR3 nucleotides: TGTGCCAGCACCTCTACGGGGGGGCGGACTGAAGCTTTCTTT. Translation gives CASTSTGGRTEAFF. The chain has TRBV28 and TRBJ1-1, with D maybe TRBD1 (6 bases). The V gene's germline CDR1 is MDHEN and CDR2 SYDVKM. V was pared by 7 bases and J by 5 bases, with 17 bases between. This CDR3 region has 14 residues.

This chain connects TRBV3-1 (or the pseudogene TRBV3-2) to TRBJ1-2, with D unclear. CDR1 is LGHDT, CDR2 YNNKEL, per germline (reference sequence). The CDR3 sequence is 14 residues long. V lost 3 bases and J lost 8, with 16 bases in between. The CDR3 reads CASSQEGLSNGYTF. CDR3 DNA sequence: TGTGCCAGCAGCCAGGAGGGTCTTTCGAACGGCTACACCTTC.

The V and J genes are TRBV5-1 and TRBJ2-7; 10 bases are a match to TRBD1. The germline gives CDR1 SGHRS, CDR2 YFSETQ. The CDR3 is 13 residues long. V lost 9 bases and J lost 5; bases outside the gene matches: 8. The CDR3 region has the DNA TGCGCCACCAGACCGGGACAGGGGCACGAGCAGTACTTC. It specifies CATRPGQGHEQYF.

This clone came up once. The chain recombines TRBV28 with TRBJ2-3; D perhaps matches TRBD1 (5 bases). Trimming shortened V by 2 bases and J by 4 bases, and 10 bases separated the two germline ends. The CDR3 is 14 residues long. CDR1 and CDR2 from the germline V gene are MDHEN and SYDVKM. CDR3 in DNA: TGTGCCAGCAGTTTAGGCAGGGTGGCAGATACGCAGTATTTT. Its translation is CASSLGRVADTQYF.

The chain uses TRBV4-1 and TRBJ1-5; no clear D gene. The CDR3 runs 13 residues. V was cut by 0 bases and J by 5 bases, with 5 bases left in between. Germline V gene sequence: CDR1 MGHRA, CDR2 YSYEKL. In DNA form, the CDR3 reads TGCGCCAGCAGCCAAGACCTATATCAGCCCCAGCATTTT. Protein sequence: CASSQDLYQPQHF.

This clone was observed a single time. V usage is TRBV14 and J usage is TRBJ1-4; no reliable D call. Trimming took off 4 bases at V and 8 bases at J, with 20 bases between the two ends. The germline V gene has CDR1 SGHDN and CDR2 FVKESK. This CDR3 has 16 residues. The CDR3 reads CASSPFGGPGLEKLFF. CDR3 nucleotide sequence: TGTGCCAGCAGCCCGTTCGGAGGTCCAGGATTGGAAAAACTGTTTTTT. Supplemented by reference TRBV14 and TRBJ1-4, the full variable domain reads EAGVTQFPSHSVIEKGQTVTLRCDPISGHDNLYWYRRVMGKEIKFLLHFVKESKQDESGMPNNRFLAERTGGTYSTLKVQPAELEDSGVYFCASSPFGGPGLEKLFFGSGTQLSVL.

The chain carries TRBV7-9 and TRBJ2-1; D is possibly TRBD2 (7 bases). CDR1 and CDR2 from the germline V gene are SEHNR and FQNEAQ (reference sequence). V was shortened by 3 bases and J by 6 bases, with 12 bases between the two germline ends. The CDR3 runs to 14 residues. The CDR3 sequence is CASSLYREGNEQFF. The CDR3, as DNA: TGTGCCAGCAGCTTGTACAGGGAGGGCAATGAGCAGTTCTTC.

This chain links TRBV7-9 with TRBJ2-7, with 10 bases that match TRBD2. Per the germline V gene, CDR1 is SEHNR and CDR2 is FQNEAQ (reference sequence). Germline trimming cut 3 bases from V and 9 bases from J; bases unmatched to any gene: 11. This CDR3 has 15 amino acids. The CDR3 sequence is CASSLASGRGRRQYF. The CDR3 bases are TGTGCCAGCAGCTTGGCCAGCGGGAGGGGAAGAAGGCAGTACTTC. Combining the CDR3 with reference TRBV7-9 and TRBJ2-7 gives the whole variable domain DTGVSQNPRHKITKRGQNVTFRCDPISEHNRLYWYRQTLGQGPEFLTYFQNEAQLEKSRLLSDRFSAERPKGSFSTLEIQRTEQGDSAMYLCASSLASGRGRRQYFGPGTRLTVT.

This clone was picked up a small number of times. The CDR3: CASSFRAGRVAEAFF. In nucleotides, the CDR3 is TGTGCCAGCAGCTTTCGGGCAGGGAGGGTTGCTGAAGCTTTCTTT. V and J are TRBV7-8 and TRBJ1-1, with a possible D match to TRBD1 (5 bases). From germline, CDR1 is SGHVS and CDR2 FQNEAQ. The CDR3 is made up of 15 amino acids. V was shortened by 3 bases and J by 6 bases, with 17 bases between the two germline ends.

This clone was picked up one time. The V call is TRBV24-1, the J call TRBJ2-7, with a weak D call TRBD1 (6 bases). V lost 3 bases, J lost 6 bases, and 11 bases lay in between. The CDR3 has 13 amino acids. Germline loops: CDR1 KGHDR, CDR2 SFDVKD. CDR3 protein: CATSDGTPSEQYF. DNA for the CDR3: TGTGCCACCAGTGATGGGACACCCTCCGAGCAGTACTTC.

The CDR3: CASNHRDRKAFF. The CDR3 bases are TGTGCCAGTAACCACCGGGACAGGAAGGCTTTCTTT. V usage is TRBV6-5 and J usage is TRBJ1-1; 8 nucleotides match TRBD1. Germline lookup yields CDR1 MNHEY and CDR2 SVGAGI. Trimming cost V 9 bases and J 11 bases; bases outside gene matches: 11. The CDR3 loop spans 12 amino acids.

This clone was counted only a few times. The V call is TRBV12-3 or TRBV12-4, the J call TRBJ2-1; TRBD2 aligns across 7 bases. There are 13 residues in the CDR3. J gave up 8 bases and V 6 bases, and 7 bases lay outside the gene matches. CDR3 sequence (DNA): TGTGCCAGCAGGAGACTAGCTGGGGATGAGCAGTTCTTC. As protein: CASRRLAGDEQFF.

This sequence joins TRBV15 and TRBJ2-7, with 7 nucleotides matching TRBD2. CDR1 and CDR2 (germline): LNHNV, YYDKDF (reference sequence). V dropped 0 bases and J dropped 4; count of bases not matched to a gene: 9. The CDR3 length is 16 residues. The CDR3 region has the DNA TGTGCCACCAGCAGAGAATTCTCGGGGGGAAGTTACGAGCAGTACTTC. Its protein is CATSREFSGGSYEQYF.

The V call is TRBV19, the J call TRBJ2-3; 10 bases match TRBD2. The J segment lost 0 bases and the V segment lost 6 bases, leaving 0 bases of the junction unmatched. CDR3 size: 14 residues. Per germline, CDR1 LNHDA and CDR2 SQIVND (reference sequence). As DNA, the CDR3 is TGTGCCAGTAGGACTAGCGGGAGCACAGATACGCAGTATTTT. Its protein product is CASRTSGSTDTQYF.

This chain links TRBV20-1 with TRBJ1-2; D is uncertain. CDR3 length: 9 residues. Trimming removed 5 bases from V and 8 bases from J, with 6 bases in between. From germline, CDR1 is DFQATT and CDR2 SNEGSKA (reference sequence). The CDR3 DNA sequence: TGCAGTGCTCTAAAGGGCTACACCTTC. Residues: CSALKGYTF.

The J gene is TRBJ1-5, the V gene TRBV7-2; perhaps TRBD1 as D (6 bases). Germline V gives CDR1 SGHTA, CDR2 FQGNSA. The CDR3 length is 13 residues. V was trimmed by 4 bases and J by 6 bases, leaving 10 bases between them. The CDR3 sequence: CASSSTGSQPQHF. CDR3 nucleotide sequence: TGTGCCAGCAGCTCAACAGGGAGTCAGCCCCAGCATTTT.

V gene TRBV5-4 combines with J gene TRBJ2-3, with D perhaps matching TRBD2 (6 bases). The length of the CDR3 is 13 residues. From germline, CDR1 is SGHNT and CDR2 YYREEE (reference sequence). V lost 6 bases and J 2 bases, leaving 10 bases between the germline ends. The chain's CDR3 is CASIGTDTDTQYF. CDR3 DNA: TGTGCCAGCATCGGGACTGACACAGATACGCAGTATTTT.

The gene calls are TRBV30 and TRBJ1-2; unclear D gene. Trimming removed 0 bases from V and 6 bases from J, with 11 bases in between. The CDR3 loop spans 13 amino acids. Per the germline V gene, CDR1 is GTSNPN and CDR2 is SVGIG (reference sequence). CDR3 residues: CAWSVVSADGYTF. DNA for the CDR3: TGTGCCTGGAGTGTCGTCAGCGCGGATGGCTACACCTTC.

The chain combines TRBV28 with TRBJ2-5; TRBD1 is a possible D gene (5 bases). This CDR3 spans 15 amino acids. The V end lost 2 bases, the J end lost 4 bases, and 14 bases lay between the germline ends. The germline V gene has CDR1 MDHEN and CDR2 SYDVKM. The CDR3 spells CASSLIGQGGETQYF. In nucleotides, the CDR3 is TGTGCCAGCAGTTTAATCGGGCAGGGTGGAGAGACCCAGTACTTC.

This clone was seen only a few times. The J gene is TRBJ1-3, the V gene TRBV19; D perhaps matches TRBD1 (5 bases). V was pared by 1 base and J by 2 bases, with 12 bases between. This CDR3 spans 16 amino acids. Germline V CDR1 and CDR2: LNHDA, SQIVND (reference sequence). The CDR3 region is CASSIGSGFTGNTIYF. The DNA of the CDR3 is TGTGCCAGTAGTATAGGGTCAGGGTTCACTGGAAACACCATATATTTT.

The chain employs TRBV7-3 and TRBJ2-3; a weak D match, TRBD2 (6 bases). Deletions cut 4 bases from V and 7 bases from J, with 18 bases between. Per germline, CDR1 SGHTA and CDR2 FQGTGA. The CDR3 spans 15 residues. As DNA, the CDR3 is TGTGCCAGCAGCTCCGTCCCGGGAGTTTGGAATACGCAGTATTTT. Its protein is CASSSVPGVWNTQYF. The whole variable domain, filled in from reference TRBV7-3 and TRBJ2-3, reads GAGVSQTPSNKVTEKGKYVELRCDPISGHTALYWYRQSLGQGPEFLIYFQGTGAADDSGLPNDRFFAVRPEGSVSTLKIQRTERGDSAVYLCASSSVPGVWNTQYFGPGTRLTVL.

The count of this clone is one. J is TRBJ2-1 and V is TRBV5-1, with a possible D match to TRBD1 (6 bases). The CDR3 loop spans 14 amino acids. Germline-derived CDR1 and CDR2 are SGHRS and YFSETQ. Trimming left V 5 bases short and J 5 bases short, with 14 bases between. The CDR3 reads CASREGGVNNEQFF. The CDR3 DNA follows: TGCGCCAGCAGAGAAGGGGGAGTGAACAATGAGCAGTTCTTC.

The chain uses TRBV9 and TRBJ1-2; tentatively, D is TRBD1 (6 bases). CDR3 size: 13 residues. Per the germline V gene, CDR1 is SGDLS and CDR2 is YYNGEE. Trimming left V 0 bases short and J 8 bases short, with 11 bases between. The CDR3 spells CASSVGQVVGYTF. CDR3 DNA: TGTGCCAGCAGCGTAGGACAGGTTGTGGGCTACACCTTC.

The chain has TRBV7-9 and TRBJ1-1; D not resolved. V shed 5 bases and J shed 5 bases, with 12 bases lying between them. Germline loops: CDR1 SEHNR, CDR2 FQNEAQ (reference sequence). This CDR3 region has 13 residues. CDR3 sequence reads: CASSPYSGTEAFF. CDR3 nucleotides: TGTGCCAGCAGCCCATACTCGGGGACTGAAGCTTTCTTT.

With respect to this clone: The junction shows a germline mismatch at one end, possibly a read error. The DNA of the CDR3 is TGTGCTAGCAGCTTGGGACTAGCGGGTCACCAAGAGACCCAGTACTTC. Its protein is CASSLGLAGHQETQYF. The chain employs TRBV7-7 and TRBJ2-5; 12 positions match TRBD2. Germline V gives CDR1 SSHAT, CDR2 FNYEAQ (reference sequence). This CDR3 is built from 16 residues.

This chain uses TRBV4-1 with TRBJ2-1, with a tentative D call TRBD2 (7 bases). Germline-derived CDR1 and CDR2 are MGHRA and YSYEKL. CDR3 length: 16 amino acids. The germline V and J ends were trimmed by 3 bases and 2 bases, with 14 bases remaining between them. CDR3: CASSHGRDITYNEQFF. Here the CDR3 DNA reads TGCGCCAGCAGCCATGGGAGGGACATAACCTACAATGAGCAGTTCTTC.